Shown below are 5 T cell receptor beta chains from a single sample sequenced in a study of blood T cell repertoires in COVID-19. Using immunoSEQ multiplex PCR, the repertoire was profiled, and TCRdb retains in-frame clones only, with some absent. The repertoire consists of about 300,000 clones, with 70% to 90% occurring once and the leading ten covering more than 2%. Material for sequencing was PBMCs or T cells enriched from blood (not recorded which). Source of these receptors: a man aged 30-40 years who had recovered from COVID-19.

The rearrangement joins TRBV13 to TRBJ1-1; 9 bases line up with TRBD1. Per the germline V gene, CDR1 is PRHDT and CDR2 is FYEKMQ (reference sequence). The CDR3 extends over 13 amino acids. V was clipped by 5 bases and J by 8 bases; unmatched bases: 6. The CDR3 loop is CASSTRTGEEAFF. The DNA for the CDR3 is TGTGCCAGCAGCACCCGGACAGGGGAGGAAGCTTTCTTT. The full variable domain, in which reference TRBV13 and TRBJ1-1 provide the parts outside the CDR3, is AAGVIQSPRHLIKEKRETATLKCYPIPRHDTVYWYQQGPGQDPQFLISFYEKMQSDKGSIPDRFSAQQFSDYHSELNMSSLELGDSALYFCASSTRTGEEAFFGQGTRLTVV.

The genes are TRBV2 and TRBJ2-2; D may be TRBD1 (5 bases). Germline lookup yields CDR1 SNHLY and CDR2 FYNNEI. The CDR3 consists of 18 residues. V dropped 1 base and J dropped 7 bases, with 22 bases sitting between them. CDR3: CASSEVLVSGYDSGELFF. CDR3 DNA: TGTGCCAGCAGTGAAGTTCTTGTGTCAGGGTATGATAGCGGGGAGCTGTTTTTT.

This clone was seen a single time. The V gene is TRBV18, the J gene TRBJ2-2; unclear D gene. V was pared by 3 bases and J by 1 base, with 9 bases between. Germline V CDR1 and CDR2: KGHSH, LQKENI. The CDR3 runs to 15 residues. The CDR3 DNA follows: TGTGCCAGCTCACCGTTGGGCCTGAACACCGGGGAGCTGTTTTTT. It is translated as CASSPLGLNTGELFF.

The chain joins TRBV7-2 to TRBJ2-7; 7 positions agree with TRBD1. From germline, CDR1 is SGHTA and CDR2 FQGNSA. The V and J ends lost 1 base and 0 bases, in that order; junction bases with no gene match: 6. CDR3 length equals 16 residues. CDR3 in DNA: TGTGCCAGCAGCTTAGAGATCCAGGGGGTCTCCTACGAGCAGTACTTC. Amino acids: CASSLEIQGVSYEQYF.

The V and J genes are TRBV10-2 and TRBJ1-5; D remains unclear. The CDR3 runs to 12 residues. Per germline, CDR1 WSHSY and CDR2 SAAADI. V was cut by 4 bases and J by 11 bases, with 12 bases left in between. DNA for the CDR3: TGCGCCAGCAGTGCCCTGGCGGAGACCCAGCATTTT. It yields the protein CASSALAETQHF.